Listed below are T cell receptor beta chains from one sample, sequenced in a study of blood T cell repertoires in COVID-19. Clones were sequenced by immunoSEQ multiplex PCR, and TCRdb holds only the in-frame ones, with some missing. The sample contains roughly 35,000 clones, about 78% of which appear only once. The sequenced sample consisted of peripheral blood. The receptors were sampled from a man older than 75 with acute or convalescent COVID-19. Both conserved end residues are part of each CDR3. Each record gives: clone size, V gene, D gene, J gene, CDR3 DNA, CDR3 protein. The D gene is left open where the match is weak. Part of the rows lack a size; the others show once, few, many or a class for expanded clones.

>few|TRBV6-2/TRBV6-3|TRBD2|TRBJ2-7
TGTGCCAGCAGTTACCTTAGCGGGGGGTACGAGCAGTACTTC
CASSYLSGGYEQYF
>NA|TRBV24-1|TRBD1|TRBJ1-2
TGTGCCACCAGTGATCGCGACAGGGACTATGGCTACACCTTC
CATSDRDRDYGYTF
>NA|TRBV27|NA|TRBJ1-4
TGTGCCAGCAGTGTTGACAGGACTAATGAAAAACTGTTTTTT
CASSVDRTNEKLFF
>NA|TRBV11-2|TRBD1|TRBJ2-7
TGTGCCAGCAGCTTTGCCGGGACAGGGGTCGAGCAGTACTTC
CASSFAGTGVEQYF
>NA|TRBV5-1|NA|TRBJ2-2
TGCGCCAGCAGCCAGGGGGGTAATACAATGGCCGGGGAGCTGTTTTTT
CASSQGGNTMAGELFF
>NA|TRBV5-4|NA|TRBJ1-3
TGTGCCAGCAGCTTGGACACCCGCTCTGGAAACACCATATATTTT
CASSLDTRSGNTIYF
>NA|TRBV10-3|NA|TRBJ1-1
TGTGCCATCAGTGAGTTACAGGGCAGTGGCACTGAAGCTTTCTTT
CAISELQGSGTEAFF
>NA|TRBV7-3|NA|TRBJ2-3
TGTGCCAGCAGCCGGGATAACACAGATACGCAGTATTTT
CASSRDNTDTQYF
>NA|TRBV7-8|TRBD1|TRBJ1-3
TGTGCCAGCAGCTACAGGGGGATTGGAAACACCATATATTTT
CASSYRGIGNTIYF
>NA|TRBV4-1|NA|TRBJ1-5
TGCGCCAGCAGCCCCTGGCATAATCCAGGGCAGCCCCAGCATTTT
CASSPWHNPGQPQHF
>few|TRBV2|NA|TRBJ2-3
TGTGCCAGCGCCCGCGCGGGGCCTTCTAGCACAGATACGCAGTATTTT
CASARAGPSSTDTQYF
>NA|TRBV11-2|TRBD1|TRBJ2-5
TGTGCCAGCAGTTCTAGGTTGGGACAGGGGTTTGAAGAGACCCAGTACTTC
CASSSRLGQGFEETQYF
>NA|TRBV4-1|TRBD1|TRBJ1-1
TGCGCCAGCAGCCAGACCCGACGGGCAGGGGGTGGCACTGAAGCTTTCTTT
CASSQTRRAGGGTEAFF
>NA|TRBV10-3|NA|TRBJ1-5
TGTGCCATCAGTGAGTCATCCGGGATCGGCAATCAGCCCCAGCATTTT
CAISESSGIGNQPQHF
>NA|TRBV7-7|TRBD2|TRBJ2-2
TGTGCTAGCAGTCCCGTGGAGCGGGGGGCCGGGGAGCTGTTTTTT
CASSPVERGAGELFF
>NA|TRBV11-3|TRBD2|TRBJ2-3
TGTGCCAGCAGCTTAGAACAGCGGGGGGGCCCTCGAGAAGATACGCAGTATTTT
CASSLEQRGGPREDTQYF
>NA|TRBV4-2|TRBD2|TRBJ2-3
TGTGCCAGCAGCCAAGATGAGCTAGCGGGGGGGTTGGTCACCGGCACAGATACGCAGTATTTT
CASSQDELAGGLVTGTDTQYF
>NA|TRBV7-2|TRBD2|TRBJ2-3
TGTGCCAGCAGCGCTAGCGGGGGGGAGTCAGATACGCAGTATTTT
CASSASGGESDTQYF
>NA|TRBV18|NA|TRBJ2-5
TGTGCCAGCTCACCACCAAATGGAGGGAAGGAGACCCAGTACTTC
CASSPPNGGKETQYF
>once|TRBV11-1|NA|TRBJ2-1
TGTGCCAGCAGCTTAATAAATGAGCAGTTCTTC
CASSLINEQFF
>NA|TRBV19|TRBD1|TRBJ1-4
TGTGCCAGCAGTTCACCACAGGGGGCGGAAAAACTGTTTTTT
CASSSPQGAEKLFF
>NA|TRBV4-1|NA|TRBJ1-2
TGCGCCAGCAGCCAAGAAAGTTGGACAGTCTATGGCTACACCTTC
CASSQESWTVYGYTF
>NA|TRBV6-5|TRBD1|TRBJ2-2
TGTGCCAGCAGTTCACACAGGGGGACGAACACCGGGGAGCTGTTTTTT
CASSSHRGTNTGELFF
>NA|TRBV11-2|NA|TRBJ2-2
TGTGCCAGCAGCTTAGTAGTAGGGGTCCTGGGTGCCGGGGAGCTGTTTTTT
CASSLVVGVLGAGELFF
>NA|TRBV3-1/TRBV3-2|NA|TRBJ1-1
TGTGCCAGCAGCCGAATAGGGGAACCCGAAGCTTTCTTT
CASSRIGEPEAFF
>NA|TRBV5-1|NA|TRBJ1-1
TGCGCCGGGACTCACACTGAAGCTTTCTTT
CAGTHTEAFF
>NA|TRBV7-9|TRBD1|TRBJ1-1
TGTGCCAGCAGCTTGACAGGGGCGCTGGAAACTGAAGCTTTCTTT
CASSLTGALETEAFF
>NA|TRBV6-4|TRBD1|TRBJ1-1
TGTGCCAGAGGACAGGGGGCTTTGAACACTGAAGCTTTCTTT
CARGQGALNTEAFF
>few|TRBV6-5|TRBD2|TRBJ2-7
TGTGCCAGCACCCCAGCGGGGAGCTCCTACGAGCAGTACTTC
CASTPAGSSYEQYF
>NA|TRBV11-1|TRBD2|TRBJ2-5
TGTGCCAGCAGCCCCCGGGAGGTCCGAGAGACCCAGTACTTC
CASSPREVRETQYF
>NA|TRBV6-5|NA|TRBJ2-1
TGTGCCAGCAGTTACCTAGGTCGGGATGAGCAGTTCTTC
CASSYLGRDEQFF
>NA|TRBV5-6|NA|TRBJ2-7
TGTGCCAGCAGCACACCCGACAGCAGGATCTACGAGCAGTACTTC
CASSTPDSRIYEQYF
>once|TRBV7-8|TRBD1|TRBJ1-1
TGTGCCAGCAGCCCCCCCCGTCGAGAATTGGGACAGGGGGCGGTTGGGGGTCGGACGGGAGCTTTCTTT
CASSPPRRELGQGAVGGRTGAFF
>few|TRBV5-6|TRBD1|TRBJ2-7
TGTGCCAGCAGCAGGGGACAGGGGCCCTACGAGCAGTACTTC
CASSRGQGPYEQYF
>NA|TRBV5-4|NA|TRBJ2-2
TGTGCCAGCAGCTCTCGTCAGGGAGGCACCGGGGAGCTGTTTTTT
CASSSRQGGTGELFF